A single sample is the source of the 31 T cell receptor beta chains below, sequenced in a study of tumor-infiltrating lymphocytes in primary liver carcinoma. Between roughly 20 and 31 mg of unsorted bulk tissue served as the source from which RNA and DNA were co-extracted. Constant-region priming of around 490 ng total RNA yielded TCR beta cDNA. Amplification in three nested multiplex PCR rounds with slightly modified ARM-PCR gave rise to TCR beta libraries. For roughly 11 cycles apiece, the opening two PCR rounds ran with TRBV1-TRBV30 forward primers and a C-beta reverse primer. TCRdb reanalysed the multiplex PCR reads using MiXCR and keeps one entry per CDR3 protein. This table has 95,000 to 150,000 distinct CDR3 sequences, 55% to 70% appearing once. Sequenced material: tumor-adjacent normal liver tissue. All receptors come from a woman aged 55-70 years with primary liver carcinoma and hepatitis B virus infection.

This rearrangement joins TRBV29-1 to TRBJ1-2, with a weak D call TRBD1 (6 bases). The CDR3 extends over 12 amino acids. The germline V and J ends were trimmed by 8 bases and 8 bases, with 18 bases remaining between them. Germline V gene data show CDR1 as SQVTM and CDR2 as ANQGSEA. CDR3 sequence reads: CSCAQGHYGYTF. The CDR3 DNA follows: TGCAGCTGCGCCCAGGGACATTACGGCTACACCTTC.

The chain couples TRBV12-3 or TRBV12-4 to TRBJ2-7; no definite D call. The CDR3 is 14 amino acids. V dropped 7 bases and J dropped 9 bases, with 22 bases sitting between them. The CDR3 loop reads CASISDAGSCVQYF. CDR3 coding DNA: TGTGCCAGCATCAGCGACGCCGGCTCCTGCGTGCAGTACTTC.

About this clonotype: Relative to the germline gene, one junction end is altered; a read error may explain this. The J gene is TRBJ2-1, the V gene TRBV13, with TRBD2 identical over 7 bases. Germline CDR1 is PRHDT and CDR2 is FYEKMQ (reference sequence). The CDR3 extends over 16 amino acids. The CDR3 region has the DNA TGTGCCGGCAGTCCTAGCGGAGCTAACTTCGACAATGAGCAGTTCTTC. It translates to CAGSPSGANFDNEQFF.

This chain links TRBV7-9 with TRBJ1-1; possibly TRBD1 for D (6 bases). The CDR3 spans 15 residues. Germline assignment: CDR1 SEHNR and CDR2 FQNEAQ (reference sequence). The CDR3 here is CGRSPPTGSNTEAFF. The CDR3 nucleotides are TGTGGCAGAAGCCCCCCGACAGGCTCTAACACTGAAGCTTTCTTT. Looking up the rest from reference TRBV7-9 and TRBJ1-1 gives the full variable domain: DTGVSQNPRHKITKRGQNVTFRCDPISEHNRLYWYRQTLGQGPEFLTYFQNEAQLEKSRLLSDRFSAERPKGSFSTLEIQRTEQGDSAMYLCGRSPPTGSNTEAFFGQGTRLTVV.

The sample holds a few counts of this clonotype. This could be a read error, since a much larger clone is one nucleotide away. Given the absence of the conserved phenylalanine or tryptophan at the CDR3 end, a read error is likely. The rearrangement uses TRBV5-1 and TRBJ2-1, with D tentatively TRBD1 (6 bases). This CDR3 contains 13 residues. CDR1 and CDR2 from the germline V gene are SGHRS and YFSETQ. V was cut by 4 bases and J by 4 bases, with 9 bases left in between. The CDR3 protein is CASSTTGYNEQFS. The CDR3 DNA is TGCGCCAGCAGCACTACAGGGTACAATGAGCAGTTCTCC.

This chain joins TRBV21-1 and TRBJ2-3; TRBD2 is the table's D call and was not checked against the DNA. TRBV21-1 is a pseudogene. The CDR3 runs 19 residues. Here the CDR3 DNA reads TGTGCCAGCAGCAAAGAAGCAACGGCAGCGGGAAAGTTGGCAGATACGCAGTATTTT. Encoded protein: CASSKEATAAGKLADTQYF.

Comments on this clonotype: At one end the junction does not follow the germline gene, possibly because of a read error. The rearrangement joins TRBV11-2 to TRBJ2-7; 8 nucleotides line up with TRBD2. The CDR3 length is 16 residues. Germline values: CDR1 SGHAT, CDR2 FQNNGV. Here the CDR3 reads CTSSYCGRTSGNEQYF. CDR3 in DNA: TGTACCAGCAGCTACTGCGGGAGGACCTCGGGAAACGAGCAGTACTTC.

The V and J genes are TRBV11-3 and TRBJ1-1, with D unclear. The CDR3 totals 15 residues. V shed 8 bases and J shed 3 bases, with 19 bases lying between them. Per the germline V gene, CDR1 is SGHNT and CDR2 is YENEEA. The CDR3 sequence is CASGLKDLSYTEAFF. The CDR3 DNA is TGTGCCAGCGGTTTAAAGGATTTATCATACACTGAAGCTTTCTTT.

This clonotype was counted at least ten times. The rearrangement links TRBV6-6 to TRBJ2-7, with D unresolved. Germline CDR1 reads MNHNY; CDR2 reads SVGAGI (reference sequence). This CDR3 has 13 residues. Trimming pared 2 bases from V and 2 bases from J, leaving 7 bases between. CDR3 bases: TGTGCCAGCAGTTACCCTCCTACCTACGAGCAGTACTTC. This encodes CASSYPPTYEQYF.

Points on this clonotype: With a much larger clone just one base away, this may be a read error. The CDR3 reads CASSVLVWGSGANVLTF. In DNA, the CDR3 is TGTGCCAGCAGCGTCCTGGTGTGGGGCTCTGGGGCCAACGTCCTGACTTTC. This sequence joins TRBV6-5 and TRBJ2-6; the D is unclear. The CDR3 is made up of 17 amino acids. Looked up from germline, CDR1 is MNHEY and CDR2 is SVGAGI. Trimming cost V 6 bases and J 0 bases, with 15 bases left between them.

Ten or more counts support this clonotype. The chain employs TRBV29-1 and TRBJ2-7, with 12 bases aligning to TRBD2. Trimming removed 6 bases from V and 5 bases from J; junction bases left unmatched: 8. The CDR3 has 14 residues. CDR1 and CDR2 from the germline V gene are SQVTM and ANQGSEA. The CDR3 here is CSVGTSGRFHEQYF. The CDR3 DNA is TGCAGCGTGGGAACTAGCGGGAGGTTCCACGAGCAGTACTTC.

This clonotype has a count of ten or more. The genes are TRBV28 and TRBJ1-1; tentative D call: TRBD1 (5 bases). The CDR3 length is 14 residues. V was clipped by 5 bases and J by 0 bases, with 10 bases between them. Germline V gene sequence: CDR1 MDHEN, CDR2 SYDVKM. The DNA of the CDR3 is TGTGCCAGCAGTCGGGGCGGTTTGAACACTGAAGCTTTCTTT. The encoded protein is CASSRGGLNTEAFF.

This clonotype was seen once. The chain links TRBV27 to TRBJ2-1; TRBD1 matches at 9 bases. This CDR3 contains 13 residues. Trimming at V came to 7 bases and at J to 7 bases, leaving 5 bases not matched to a gene. Germline loops: CDR1 MNHEY, CDR2 SMNVEV (reference sequence). This CDR3 reads CASNGQGKNEQFF. CDR3 DNA sequence: TGTGCCAGCAACGGACAGGGGAAGAATGAGCAGTTCTTC.

In the case of this clonotype: A junction boundary mismatches the germline segment, possibly from a read error. The chain links TRBV29-1 to TRBJ2-1; TRBD2 matches at 9 bases. The germline V gene has CDR1 SQVTM and CDR2 ANQGSEA. The CDR3 is made up of 15 amino acids. CDR3 in DNA: TGCAGCGTTCTGGGGGCTAGCGGGAAAGTCTATGAGCAGTCCTTC. Amino acids: CSVLGASGKVYEQSF.

Notes on this clonotype: A much more abundant neighbour one base away suggests this may be a read error. The rearrangement joins TRBV28 to TRBJ2-7; D perhaps matches TRBD2 (5 bases). CDR3 length equals 13 residues. Germline loops: CDR1 MDHEN, CDR2 SYDVKM. Written as DNA, the CDR3 is TGTGCCTGCAGTTTTTCGGGGATGGGCGAGCAGTACTTC. Protein product: CACSFSGMGEQYF.

Worth noting for this clonotype: This could be a read error, since a much larger clone is one nucleotide away. The chain couples TRBV28 to TRBJ2-1; tentatively, D is TRBD2 (7 bases). The CDR3 contains 15 residues. CDR1 MDHEN and CDR2 SYDVKM come from the germline V gene. The V and J ends lost 5 bases and 7 bases respectively, with 18 bases between them. The CDR3 sequence: CASSGMAGDRNEQFF. CDR3 in DNA: TGTGCCAGCAGTGGGATGGCGGGAGACAGGAATGAGCAGTTCTTC. The variable domain in full, completed from reference TRBV28 and TRBJ2-1, reads DVKVTQSSRYLVKRTGEKVFLECVQDMDHENMFWYRQDPGLGLRLIYFSYDVKMKEKGDIPEGYSVSREKKERFSLILESASTNQTSMYLCASSGMAGDRNEQFFGPGTRLTVL.

This clonotype was recorded only once. The rearrangement joins TRBV10-3 to TRBJ2-7, with D possibly TRBD1 on 6 matching bases. Germline lookup yields CDR1 ENHRY and CDR2 SYGVKD. The CDR3 loop spans 15 amino acids. Trimming removed 3 bases at V and 7 bases at J, with 19 bases between. The chain's CDR3 is CAISEVVGGRYEQYF. CDR3 in DNA: TGTGCCATCAGTGAAGTTGTTGGGGGCCGCTATGAGCAGTACTTC.

The table lists this clonotype with a count of one. The junction differs from germline at one of its ends, possibly a read error. The chain is built from TRBV28 and TRBJ2-5, with TRBD1 matching 9 bases. This CDR3 has 17 residues. Germline V CDR1 and CDR2: MDHEN, SYDVKM. The CDR3 reads CVSSSQKDRGYVKTQYF. In nucleotides, the CDR3 is TGTGTCAGCAGCTCCCAAAAGGACAGGGGTTATGTAAAGACCCAGTACTTC.

This rearrangement joins TRBV12-3 or TRBV12-4 to TRBJ2-5; 10 nucleotides agree with TRBD2. The CDR3 runs to 16 residues. J gave up 5 bases and V 1 base, and 7 bases lay outside the gene matches. Here the CDR3 DNA reads TGTGCCAGCAGTTTAGAGGATAGCGGGAGGATGGAGACCCAGTACTTC. It yields the protein CASSLEDSGRMETQYF.

In the case of this clonotype: A read error may explain this, as a much larger clone is one base away. This chain joins TRBV28 and TRBJ2-6; D might be TRBD1 or TRBD2, each matching 6 bases. The V gene's germline CDR1 is MDHEN and CDR2 SYDVKM. The CDR3 consists of 15 residues. CDR3 in amino acids: CASSPGGSGADVLTF. The CDR3 DNA follows: TGTGCCAGCTCGCCCGGGGGCTCTGGGGCCGACGTCCTGACTTTC.

This clonotype was seen ten or more times. This rearrangement joins TRBV29-1 to TRBJ2-2, with D maybe TRBD2 (5 bases). From germline, CDR1 is SQVTM and CDR2 ANQGSEA. The CDR3 loop spans 14 amino acids. Trimming cost V 4 bases and J 2 bases, with 11 bases left between them. The CDR3 spells CSVGPGGNTGELFF. In DNA, the CDR3 is TGCAGCGTTGGTCCCGGAGGTAACACCGGGGAGCTGTTTTTT.

Points on this clonotype: One end of the junction fails to match germline, which may point to a read error. The chain is built from TRBV6-5 and TRBJ2-2; possible D gene TRBD2, 6 bases. The germline V gene has CDR1 MNHEY and CDR2 SVGAGI. The CDR3 runs 14 residues. CDR3 in DNA: TGTGCCAGCAGTCCGGACTGGGAGGCCGGGGAGCTGTTCTTT. It specifies CASSPDWEAGELFF.

As to this clonotype: With a much larger clone just one base away, this may be a read error. CDR3 DNA sequence: TGCGCCACCAGCAACCGGGACTCCTACGAGCAGTACTTC. Its translation: CATSNRDSYEQYF. This chain connects TRBV4-1 to TRBJ2-7, with a weak D call TRBD2 (5 bases). The germline CDR1 and CDR2 sequences are MGHRA and YSYEKL. The CDR3 covers 13 residues.

About this clonotype: The junction differs from germline at one of its ends, possibly a read error. The chain couples TRBV28 to TRBJ1-4, with D uncertain. The CDR3 is 15 residues long. Germline V gene sequence: CDR1 MDHEN, CDR2 SYDVKM. CDR3 sequence (DNA): TGTGCCAGCAGTTTAGCGCAGGCAACTAATGAAAAACCGTTTTTT. This sequence encodes CASSLAQATNEKPFF.

The chain links TRBV20-1 to TRBJ2-7; 12 positions match TRBD2. The germline CDR1 and CDR2 sequences are DFQATT and SNEGSKA (reference sequence). The CDR3 loop spans 14 amino acids. J lost 6 bases, V lost 6 bases, and 9 bases had no gene match. CDR3 loop: CSAHRLAGDREQYF. In DNA form, the CDR3 reads TGCAGTGCCCACCGACTAGCGGGAGATCGCGAGCAGTACTTC.

As regards this clonotype: It may be a read error: a sequence one base away is much more abundant. The rearrangement links TRBV7-3 to TRBJ2-3, with 8 bases aligning to TRBD2. From germline, CDR1 is SGHTA and CDR2 FQGTGA. The CDR3 length is 17 residues. The V and J ends lost 5 bases and 0 bases, in that order; junction bases with no gene match: 10. The CDR3 region is CASSPRVSGASTDTQYF. The CDR3 nucleotides are TGTGCCAGCAGCCCTAGGGTTAGCGGGGCTAGCACAGATACGCAGTATTTT.

The chain uses TRBV12-3 or TRBV12-4 and TRBJ2-1, with 8 bases lining up with TRBD2. The J call is doubtful: the DNA matches TRBJ2-7 better. The CDR3 loop spans 15 amino acids. The CDR3 here is CASSILADRKDEQYF. CDR3 DNA sequence: TGTGCCAGCAGCATACTAGCGGACCGGAAAGATGAGCAGTACTTC.

Comment on this clonotype: Relative to the germline gene, one junction end is altered; a read error may explain this. The genes are TRBV6-1 and TRBJ1-5; D gene unclear. CDR1 MNHNS and CDR2 SASEGT come from the germline V gene. The CDR3 is 14 amino acids. The CDR3, as DNA: TGTACCAGCAGTGAAGCCAGAATCAATCAGCCACAGCATTTT. As protein: CTSSEARINQPQHF.

In the case of this clonotype: This likely comes from a read error, as the CDR3 has no conserved phenylalanine or tryptophan at its end. This chain connects TRBV6-1 to TRBJ1-5; TRBD1 is a possible D gene (6 bases). V gave up 3 bases and J gave up 0 bases, with 12 bases separating them. The CDR3 loop spans 16 amino acids. The germline V gene has CDR1 MNHNS and CDR2 SASEGT. This chain's CDR3 is CASSDPMGASNQPQHY. CDR3 DNA: TGTGCCAGCAGTGACCCTATGGGGGCTAGCAATCAGCCCCAGCATTAT.

For this clonotype: Without the conserved terminal phenylalanine or tryptophan, this CDR3 likely stems from a read error. Because the CDR3's place on the DNA is in doubt, the DNA is left out and the CDR3 is given as listed by TCRdb. The V call is TRBV4-1, the J call TRBJ2-5; the table names TRBD1, a call not compared with the DNA. The CDR3 spans 15 amino acids, including both terminal residues. Germline lookup yields CDR1 MGHRA and CDR2 YSYEKL. The CDR3: CASSPQGQGIETQRY.

This clonotype occurred many times. This sequence joins TRBV29-1 and TRBJ2-3; 14 bases are a match to TRBD2. The ends lost 3 bases at V and 6 bases at J; junction bases unmatched: 5. CDR3 length: 15 amino acids. Per germline, CDR1 SQVTM and CDR2 ANQGSEA. The CDR3 DNA is TGCAGCGTTGACGGGACTAGCGGGAGTATGGATACGCAGTATTTT. Residues: CSVDGTSGSMDTQYF.